Presented here are 11 T cell receptor beta chains from one specimen sequenced in a study of blood T cell repertoires in COVID-19. Using immunoSEQ multiplex PCR, the repertoire was profiled, and TCRdb retains in-frame clones only, with some absent. Of a few hundred thousand clones in the sample, 85% to 90% were seen once. The sequenced material came from PBMCs or T cells enriched from blood (not recorded which). The receptor set was obtained from a woman in her late teens or twenties who had recovered from COVID-19.

The rearrangement joins TRBV5-1 to TRBJ1-3; 8 nucleotides agree with TRBD1. Trimming took 7 bases from V and 2 from J; bases not matched to a gene: 8. CDR1 is SGHRS and CDR2 is YFSETQ in the germline V gene. CDR3 length: 15 residues. The CDR3 nucleotides are TGCGCCAGCCGTTTAGACAGGGGACCTGGAAACACCATATATTTT. It yields the protein CASRLDRGPGNTIYF.

The chain joins TRBV18 to TRBJ2-1, with 10 positions matching TRBD1. The CDR3 extends over 14 amino acids. The trim removed 6 bases at V and 8 bases at J, leaving 7 bases unmatched. The V gene's germline CDR1 is KGHSH and CDR2 LQKENI. The CDR3 DNA sequence: TGTGCCAGCTCGGGACAGGGGACGGGCGATGAGCAGTTCTTC. This gives the protein CASSGQGTGDEQFF. The complete variable domain, with remaining parts taken from reference TRBV18 and TRBJ2-1, reads NAGVMQNPRHLVRRRGQEARLRCSPMKGHSHVYWYRQLPEEGLKFMVYLQKENIIDESGMPKERFSAEFPKEGPSILRIQQVVRGDSAAYFCASSGQGTGDEQFFGPGTRLTVL.

The sample holds one count of this clone. The chain is built from TRBV7-3 and TRBJ2-3, with D possibly being TRBD2 (5 bases). The CDR3 sequence is 13 residues long. Trimming took off 2 bases at V and 6 bases at J, with 9 bases between the two ends. CDR1 and CDR2 (germline): SGHTA, FQGTGA. This CDR3 is CASSLGLADTQYF. The CDR3 DNA is TGTGCCAGCAGCTTAGGATTAGCGGATACGCAGTATTTT.

This chain connects TRBV19 to TRBJ2-3; D unclear. Germline V gene sequence: CDR1 LNHDA, CDR2 SQIVND (reference sequence). There are 17 residues in the CDR3. V lost 7 bases to trimming and J lost 0 bases, with 20 bases between them. The CDR3 sequence: CASTGAVGSFSTDTQYF. CDR3 DNA: TGTGCCAGTACGGGTGCGGTCGGATCCTTTAGCACAGATACGCAGTATTTT.

The chain carries TRBV10-3 and TRBJ1-1; 7 nucleotides match TRBD1. The CDR3 is made up of 13 amino acids. Looked up from germline, CDR1 is ENHRY and CDR2 is SYGVKD. The junction had 6 bases not matched to a gene; V was cut back by 6 bases and J by 5 bases. CDR3 coding DNA: TGTGCCATCAGAGCGACAGGGCAGACTGAAGCTTTCTTT. Translation: CAIRATGQTEAFF.

The J gene is TRBJ1-6, the V gene TRBV3-1 (or the pseudogene TRBV3-2), with 8 bases fitting TRBD1. This CDR3 is 14 amino acids long. CDR1 and CDR2 from the germline V gene are LGHDT and YNNKEL (reference sequence). V lost 1 base to trimming and J lost 10 bases; unmatched junction nucleotides: 3. The CDR3 region is CASSQGAGGSPLHF. The CDR3 coding sequence is TGTGCCAGCAGCCAAGGGGCAGGGGGCTCACCCCTCCACTTT.

This clone came up once. This CDR3 is CASSSSGQGSGAFF. The DNA of the CDR3 is TGTGCCAGCAGCTCCTCCGGACAGGGGTCTGGAGCTTTCTTT. This chain links TRBV3-1 (or the pseudogene TRBV3-2) with TRBJ1-1; 9 bases line up with TRBD1. This CDR3 has 14 amino acids. Per the germline V gene, CDR1 is LGHDT and CDR2 is YNNKEL (reference sequence). The trim removed 5 bases at V and 10 bases at J, leaving 11 bases unmatched.

The genes are TRBV9 and TRBJ2-7; TRBD2 matches 8 bases. Germline CDR1 SGDLS, CDR2 YYNGEE. CDR3 length: 15 amino acids. The ends lost 4 bases at V and 0 bases at J; junction bases unmatched: 6. CDR3 protein: CASSPLSGNSYEQYF. The CDR3 DNA reads as TGTGCCAGCAGCCCCCTTAGCGGGAACTCCTACGAGCAGTACTTC.

This clone has just one count. The chain is built from TRBV19 and TRBJ2-6, with 7 bases that match TRBD1. J gave up 2 bases and V 5 bases, and 9 bases lay outside the gene matches. This CDR3 has 17 amino acids. CDR1 LNHDA and CDR2 SQIVND come from the germline V gene (reference sequence). CDR3 bases: TGTGCCAGTAGTCAGACAGGGCGATTTACTGGGGCCAACGTCCTGACTTTC. This gives the protein CASSQTGRFTGANVLTF.

This chain joins TRBV30 and TRBJ1-6; 8 bases map to TRBD1. CDR1 is GTSNPN, CDR2 SVGIG, per germline (reference sequence). V gave up 2 bases and J gave up 6 bases; unmatched junction bases: 9. The CDR3 length is 16 residues. CDR3: CAWSFQIGQGNSPLHF. The CDR3 DNA sequence: TGTGCCTGGAGTTTTCAGATCGGACAGGGTAATTCACCCCTCCACTTT.

The CDR3 DNA reads as TGTGCCAGCTCACGAGTAGGCCTCCGACGGGACAATGAGCAGTTCTTC. Its protein is CASSRVGLRRDNEQFF. The gene calls are TRBV18 and TRBJ2-1, with no clear D. The V end lost 4 bases, the J end lost 5 bases, and 18 bases lay between the germline ends. This CDR3 comprises 16 residues. Germline loops: CDR1 KGHSH, CDR2 LQKENI.